This TCR beta chain was sequenced for a study of T cells expressing NK-cell markers. Whole-study context: Source material for TCR beta repertoires consisted of sorted CD3+CD56+NKG2C+, CD3+CD56+NKG2C- and CD3+CD56-NKG2C+ T cells. There were seven HCMV-seropositive donors and one seronegative donor among the eight sequenced.

This CDR3 has 14 amino acids. The V gene's germline CDR1 is LGHDT and CDR2 YNNKEL (reference sequence). TCRdb derives one entry per CDR3 protein from the 5' RACE reads, leaving out DNA. The sample table sets out about 2,200 distinct CDR3 sequences. This sequence joins TRBV3-1 and TRBJ2-1. The material sequenced was blood T cells: a sorted CD56 or NKG2C T cell subset, CD4+ or CD8+ T cells, or bulk PBMC T cells (not recorded which). The sequence derives from a woman under 30 in good health. CDR3 residues: CASSQVSKRNEQFF.